This paragraph reports one T cell receptor (beta chain). From germline, CDR1 is MNHEY and CDR2 SVGEGT. V lost 2 bases and J lost 6; bases outside the gene matches: 10. This CDR3 comprises 16 residues. Assay: immunoSEQ multiplex PCR; the TCRdb copy retains only in-frame clones and omits some. In the table there are hundreds of thousands of clones, about 91% of which are singletons. Seattle researchers signed up patients amid active infection and tracked them longitudinally. The sample belongs to a study of blood T cell repertoires in COVID-19. The sample comprised peripheral blood. The sequence was obtained from a woman in her fifties or sixties with COVID-19, enrolled during active disease. The rearrangement uses TRBV6-2 or TRBV6-3 and TRBJ1-5; the match to TRBD1 covers 7 bases. For the CDR3, the DNA is TGTGCCAGCAGTTACCGCGGACAGGTTGGAGGTCAGCCCCAGCATTTT. Protein product: CASSYRGQVGGQPQHF.